Listed below are T cell receptor beta chains from one sample, sequenced in a study of T cell repertoires in cytomegalovirus infection. These receptors' targets are unknown. TCRdb used MiXCR to reprocess the reads, holding one entry per CDR3 protein. The sample shows about 110,000 distinct CDR3 sequences, around 29% of them seen only once. The sample in question was CD8+ T cells from cultured PBMCs, obtained from culture after CMV antigen stimulation. The receptors were gathered from a human donor in good health (CMV status not recorded). Some clones in this sample may be carry-over from other donors' samples. Each CDR3 is given with its conserved first and last residue. Fields, in order: D gene, J gene, clone size, V gene, CDR3 protein, CDR3 DNA. D genes are given only for firm matches. Clone size is stated in some rows and not others, as once, few, many or a class when expanded.

D: NA; J: TRBJ2-3; size: NA; V: TRBV12-3/TRBV12-4; CDR3: CASSLNPDTQYF; DNA: TGTGCCAGCAGTTTAAATCCAGATACGCAGTATTTT
D: TRBD2; J: TRBJ2-1; size: few; V: TRBV7-2; CDR3: CASTSGGLAGGNEQFF; DNA: TGTGCCAGCACCTCGGGGGGACTAGCGGGAGGGAATGAGCAGTTCTTC
D: NA; J: TRBJ1-1; size: NA; V: TRBV7-9; CDR3: CASSLETVEAFF; DNA: TGTGCCAGCAGCTTAGAGACAGTTGAAGCTTTCTTT
D: TRBD1; J: TRBJ2-3; size: many; V: TRBV20-1; CDR3: CSASGTVDTDTQYF; DNA: TGCAGTGCTTCCGGGACAGTAGACACAGATACGCAGTATTTT
D: NA; J: TRBJ1-1; size: few; V: TRBV7-9; CDR3: CASSADTNTEAFF; DNA: TGTGCCAGCAGCGCCGACACGAACACTGAAGCTTTCTTT
D: NA; J: TRBJ2-5; size: few; V: TRBV27; CDR3: CASSLSRGEETQYF; DNA: TGTGCCAGCAGCCTATCTCGAGGGGAAGAGACCCAGTACTTC
D: TRBD1; J: TRBJ2-3; size: few; V: TRBV19; CDR3: CASSPGQGTWDTQYF; DNA: TGTGCCAGTAGTCCGGGACAGGGAACGTGGGATACGCAGTATTTT
D: NA; J: TRBJ1-1; size: few; V: TRBV6-5; CDR3: CASSYGPVQVNTEAFF; DNA: TGTGCCAGCAGTTATGGTCCAGTGCAGGTAAACACTGAAGCTTTCTTT
D: NA; J: TRBJ2-7; size: few; V: TRBV27; CDR3: CASGWSGSLYEQYF; DNA: TGTGCCAGCGGATGGTCGGGATCCCTCTACGAGCAGTACTTC
D: NA; J: TRBJ2-6; size: NA; V: TRBV4-1; CDR3: CASSQPEDWPTGANVLTF; DNA: TGCGCCAGCAGCCAACCGGAGGACTGGCCTACTGGGGCCAACGTCCTGACTTTC
D: TRBD1; J: TRBJ1-5; size: medium-sized; V: TRBV5-6; CDR3: CASSRRAQGNYQPQHF; DNA: TGTGCCAGCAGCCGAAGGGCACAGGGGAACTATCAGCCCCAGCATTTT
D: NA; J: TRBJ1-6; size: NA; V: TRBV27; CDR3: CASTGSLGSPLHF; DNA: TGTGCCAGCACGGGTAGTTTGGGTTCACCCCTCCACTTT
D: NA; J: TRBJ2-7; size: NA; V: TRBV29-1; CDR3: CSVEGRGREQYF; DNA: TGCAGCGTTGAAGGTCGGGGGCGCGAGCAGTACTTC
D: NA; J: TRBJ2-5; size: NA; V: TRBV7-6; CDR3: CASCLDSYQETQYF; DNA: TGTGCCAGCTGCCTCGACTCGTACCAAGAGACCCAGTACTTC
D: TRBD1; J: TRBJ2-3; size: few; V: TRBV7-8; CDR3: CASSLFRGRLLDTQYF; DNA: TGTGCCAGCAGCTTGTTCAGGGGGCGGCTCCTTGATACGCAGTATTTT
D: TRBD1; J: TRBJ1-2; size: NA; V: TRBV7-8; CDR3: CASSPGTANGYTF; DNA: TGTGCCAGCAGCCCTGGGACAGCTAATGGCTACACCTTC
D: NA; J: TRBJ2-1; size: NA; V: TRBV5-6; CDR3: CASSWGQGLSNEQFF; DNA: TGTGCCAGCAGCTGGGGACAAGGTTTAAGCAATGAGCAGTTCTTC
D: TRBD2; J: TRBJ2-3; size: many; V: TRBV7-2; CDR3: CASSTIAGGLADTQYF; DNA: TGTGCCAGCAGCACTATAGCGGGGGGCCTTGCAGATACGCAGTATTTT
D: TRBD1; J: TRBJ2-3; size: NA; V: TRBV6-5; CDR3: CASSYSGQGDTQYF; DNA: TGTGCCAGCAGTTACTCGGGACAGGGGGATACGCAGTATTTT
D: TRBD1; J: TRBJ1-6; size: NA; V: TRBV27; CDR3: CASSLGTDYSPLHF; DNA: TGTGCCAGCAGCCTCGGGACAGACTATTCACCCCTCCACTTT
D: NA; J: TRBJ2-7; size: NA; V: TRBV9; CDR3: CASSVTDGIPYEQYF; DNA: TGTGCCAGCAGCGTTACGGATGGCATCCCCTACGAGCAGTACTTC
D: NA; J: TRBJ1-2; size: NA; V: TRBV24-1; CDR3: CATSGDPHGGYTF; DNA: TGTGCCACCAGTGGGGACCCTCACGGCGGCTACACCTTC
D: NA; J: TRBJ2-5; size: NA; V: TRBV5-6; CDR3: CASSGGGGAPAETQYF; DNA: TGTGCCAGCAGCGGGGGAGGGGGAGCCCCGGCAGAGACCCAGTACTTC
D: NA; J: TRBJ1-1; size: NA; V: TRBV14; CDR3: CASSQVSSGEAFF; DNA: TGTGCCAGCAGCCAAGTGTCTTCAGGCGAAGCTTTCTTT
D: TRBD1; J: TRBJ1-2; size: few; V: TRBV7-9; CDR3: CASSFGQGEGYGYTF; DNA: TGTGCCAGCAGCTTCGGACAGGGGGAAGGCTATGGCTACACCTTC
D: NA; J: TRBJ2-2; size: many; V: TRBV27; CDR3: CASSLAVNTGELFF; DNA: TGTGCCAGCAGTTTAGCGGTTAACACCGGGGAGCTGTTTTTT
D: NA; J: TRBJ1-5; size: NA; V: TRBV27; CDR3: CASGGSQWPQHF; DNA: TGTGCCAGCGGGGGGTCCCAATGGCCCCAGCATTTT
D: TRBD1; J: TRBJ1-1; size: NA; V: TRBV9; CDR3: CASSGGQGMTNTEAFF; DNA: TGTGCCAGCAGCGGGGGACAGGGGATGACGAACACTGAAGCTTTCTTT
D: NA; J: TRBJ1-1; size: NA; V: TRBV19; CDR3: CASTVSLNTEAFF; DNA: TGTGCCAGTACCGTCAGCCTGAACACTGAAGCTTTCTTT
D: NA; J: TRBJ2-1; size: NA; V: TRBV2; CDR3: CASSEAISGEQFF; DNA: TGTGCCAGCAGTGAAGCAATCAGTGGCGAGCAGTTCTTC
D: TRBD2; J: TRBJ2-2; size: NA; V: TRBV27; CDR3: CASSPIGAGGNTGELFF; DNA: TGTGCCAGCAGTCCTATAGGAGCGGGGGGGAACACCGGGGAGCTGTTTTTT
D: NA; J: TRBJ1-1; size: NA; V: TRBV27; CDR3: CASGIGRMNTVAFF; DNA: TGTGCCAGCGGAATCGGACGGATGAACACTGTAGCTTTCTTT
D: NA; J: TRBJ1-1; size: NA; V: TRBV12-5; CDR3: CASGLLRTEAFF; DNA: TGTGCTAGTGGTTTGCTACGCACTGAAGCTTTCTTT
D: NA; J: TRBJ2-7; size: many; V: TRBV11-2; CDR3: CASSLIDEQYF; DNA: TGTGCCAGCAGCTTAATAGACGAGCAGTACTTC
D: TRBD2; J: TRBJ2-7; size: NA; V: TRBV5-6; CDR3: CASSLASGGQWSYEQYF; DNA: TGTGCCAGCAGCTTGGCTAGCGGGGGCCAGTGGTCCTACGAGCAGTACTTC
D: NA; J: TRBJ1-1; size: few; V: TRBV9; CDR3: CASSSHGNTEAFF; DNA: TGTGCCAGCAGCTCACATGGGAACACTGAAGCTTTCTTT
D: TRBD1; J: TRBJ1-1; size: NA; V: TRBV5-1; CDR3: CASSTGTGGLAFF; DNA: TGCGCCAGCAGCACCGGGACAGGGGGGTTAGCTTTCTTT
D: NA; J: TRBJ2-1; size: NA; V: TRBV19; CDR3: CASTPGQSSYNEQFF; DNA: TGTGCCAGTACCCCAGGCCAGAGCTCCTACAATGAGCAGTTCTTC
D: NA; J: TRBJ2-5; size: NA; V: TRBV5-6; CDR3: CASSPQGQETQYF; DNA: TGTGCCAGCAGCCCTCAGGGGCAAGAGACCCAGTACTTC
D: TRBD2; J: TRBJ2-5; size: few; V: TRBV19; CDR3: CASSIDGGTQETQYF; DNA: TGTGCCAGTAGTATAGACGGGGGGACCCAAGAGACCCAGTACTTC
D: NA; J: TRBJ2-7; size: many; V: TRBV12-3/TRBV12-4; CDR3: CASSLGGGEQYF; DNA: TGTGCCAGCAGTTTAGGAGGGGGCGAGCAGTACTTC
D: NA; J: TRBJ1-2; size: NA; V: TRBV5-6; CDR3: CASSPLWGTMSNYGYTF; DNA: TGTGCCAGCAGCCCGTTATGGGGGACGATGAGCAACTATGGCTACACCTTC
D: TRBD1; J: TRBJ1-1; size: many; V: TRBV12-3/TRBV12-4; CDR3: CASSTGGLTEAFF; DNA: TGTGCCAGCAGCACAGGGGGCCTGACTGAAGCTTTCTTT
D: NA; J: TRBJ1-6; size: NA; V: TRBV7-9; CDR3: CASSFWTQNNSPLHF; DNA: TGTGCCAGCAGCTTCTGGACCCAAAATAATTCACCCCTCCACTTT
D: NA; J: TRBJ1-1; size: NA; V: TRBV7-9; CDR3: CASSLARGAFF; DNA: TGTGCCAGCAGCTTAGCCAGGGGAGCTTTCTTT
D: NA; J: TRBJ2-7; size: NA; V: TRBV19; CDR3: CASSIAAGVHHEQYF; DNA: TGTGCCAGTAGTATAGCGGCAGGGGTCCACCACGAGCAGTACTTC
D: TRBD2; J: TRBJ2-1; size: many; V: TRBV3-1; CDR3: CASSPRTSLNHNEQFF; DNA: TGTGCCAGCAGCCCTCGGACTAGCCTGAACCACAATGAGCAGTTCTTC
D: NA; J: TRBJ2-1; size: few; V: TRBV7-9; CDR3: CASSTGHHHNEQFF; DNA: TGTGCCAGCAGCACGGGACACCACCACAATGAGCAGTTCTTC
D: TRBD2; J: TRBJ2-2; size: NA; V: TRBV12-3/TRBV12-4; CDR3: CASSSRGLAGPTGELFF; DNA: TGTGCCAGCAGTTCGCGCGGACTAGCGGGGCCTACCGGGGAGCTGTTTTTT
D: NA; J: TRBJ2-7; size: many; V: TRBV7-9; CDR3: CASSPGLPYEQYF; DNA: TGTGCCAGCAGCCCGGGACTTCCCTACGAGCAGTACTTC
D: NA; J: TRBJ2-3; size: NA; V: TRBV7-6; CDR3: CASSFLDSSTDTQYF; DNA: TGTGCCAGCAGCTTTTTGGACAGCAGCACAGATACGCAGTATTTT
D: NA; J: TRBJ2-7; size: few; V: TRBV4-1; CDR3: CASSQGQLSSYEQYF; DNA: TGCGCCAGCAGCCAAGGTCAGCTCTCCTCCTACGAGCAGTACTTC
D: TRBD2; J: TRBJ2-3; size: many; V: TRBV7-2; CDR3: CASRPGLAGVRTDTQYF; DNA: TGTGCCAGCAGACCCGGACTAGCGGGGGTGCGAACAGATACGCAGTATTTT
D: NA; J: TRBJ1-5; size: NA; V: TRBV29-1; CDR3: CSAMNGYGNQPQHF; DNA: TGCAGCGCGATGAACGGGTATGGAAATCAGCCCCAGCATTTT